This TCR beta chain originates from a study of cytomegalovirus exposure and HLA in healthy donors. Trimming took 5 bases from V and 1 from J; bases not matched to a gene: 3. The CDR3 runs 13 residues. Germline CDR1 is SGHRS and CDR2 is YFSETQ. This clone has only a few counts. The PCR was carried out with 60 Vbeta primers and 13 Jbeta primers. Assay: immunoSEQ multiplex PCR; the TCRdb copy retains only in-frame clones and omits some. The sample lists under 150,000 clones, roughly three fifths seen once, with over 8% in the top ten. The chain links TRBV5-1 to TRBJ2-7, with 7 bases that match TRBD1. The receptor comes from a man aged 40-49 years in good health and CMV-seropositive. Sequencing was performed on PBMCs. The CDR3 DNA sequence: TGCGCCAGCAGTTGGACAGGATCCTACGAGCAGTACTTC. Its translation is CASSWTGSYEQYF.